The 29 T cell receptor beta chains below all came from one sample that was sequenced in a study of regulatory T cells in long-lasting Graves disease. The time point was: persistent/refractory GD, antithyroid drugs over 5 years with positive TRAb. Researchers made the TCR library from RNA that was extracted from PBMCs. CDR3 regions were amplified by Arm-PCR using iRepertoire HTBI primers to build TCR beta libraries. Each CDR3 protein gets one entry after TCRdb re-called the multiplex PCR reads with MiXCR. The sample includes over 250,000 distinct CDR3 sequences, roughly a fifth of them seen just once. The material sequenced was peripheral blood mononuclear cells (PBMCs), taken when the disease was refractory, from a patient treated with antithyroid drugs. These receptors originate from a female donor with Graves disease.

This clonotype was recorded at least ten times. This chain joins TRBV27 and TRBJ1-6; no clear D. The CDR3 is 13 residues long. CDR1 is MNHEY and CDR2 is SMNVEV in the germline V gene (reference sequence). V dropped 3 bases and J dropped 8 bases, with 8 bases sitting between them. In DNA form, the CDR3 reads TGTGCCAGCAGTTTCCCTGGCGATTCACCCCTCCACTTT. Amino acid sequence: CASSFPGDSPLHF.

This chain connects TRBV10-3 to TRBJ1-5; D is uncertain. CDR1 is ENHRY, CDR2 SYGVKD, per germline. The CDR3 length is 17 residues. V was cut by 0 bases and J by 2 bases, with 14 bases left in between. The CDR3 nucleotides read TGTGCCATCAGTGAGTCGGGAGAGATGGGTGGCAATCAGCCCCAGCATTTT. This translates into CAISESGEMGGNQPQHF.

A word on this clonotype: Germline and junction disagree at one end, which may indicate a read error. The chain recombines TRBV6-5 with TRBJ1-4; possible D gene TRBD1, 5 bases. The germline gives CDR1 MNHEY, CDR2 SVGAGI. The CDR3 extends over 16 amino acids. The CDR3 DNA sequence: TGTGCCTGCAGTTACTCGTCAGGGTGGCCTAATGAAAAACTGTTTTTT. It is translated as CACSYSSGWPNEKLFF.

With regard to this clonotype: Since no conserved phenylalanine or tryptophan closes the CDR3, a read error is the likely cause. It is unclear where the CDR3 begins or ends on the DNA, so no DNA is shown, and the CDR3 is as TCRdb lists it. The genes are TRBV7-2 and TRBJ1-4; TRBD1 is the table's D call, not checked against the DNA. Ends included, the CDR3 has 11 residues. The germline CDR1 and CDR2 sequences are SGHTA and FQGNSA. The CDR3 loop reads CASRSNYGTDL.

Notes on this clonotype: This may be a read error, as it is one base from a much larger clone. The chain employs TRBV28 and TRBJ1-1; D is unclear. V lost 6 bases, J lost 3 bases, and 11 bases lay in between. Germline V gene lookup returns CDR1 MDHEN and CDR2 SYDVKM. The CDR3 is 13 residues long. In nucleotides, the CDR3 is TGTGCCAGCAGCGTACAGATGGACACTGAAGCTTTCTTT. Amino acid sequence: CASSVQMDTEAFF.

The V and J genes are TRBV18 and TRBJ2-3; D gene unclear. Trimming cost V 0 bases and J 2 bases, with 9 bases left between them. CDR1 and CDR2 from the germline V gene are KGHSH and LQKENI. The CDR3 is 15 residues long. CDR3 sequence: CASSPPGYSTDTQYF. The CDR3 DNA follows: TGTGCCAGCTCACCACCGGGGTATTCCACAGATACGCAGTATTTT. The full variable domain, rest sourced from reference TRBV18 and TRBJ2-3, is NAGVMQNPRHLVRRRGQEARLRCSPMKGHSHVYWYRQLPEEGLKFMVYLQKENIIDESGMPKERFSAEFPKEGPSILRIQQVVRGDSAAYFCASSPPGYSTDTQYFGPGTRLTVL.

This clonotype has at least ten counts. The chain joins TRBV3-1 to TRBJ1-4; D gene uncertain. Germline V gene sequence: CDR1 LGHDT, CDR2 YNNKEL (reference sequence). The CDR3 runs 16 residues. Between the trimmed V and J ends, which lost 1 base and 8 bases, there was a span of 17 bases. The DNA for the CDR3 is TGTGCCAGCAGCCAAGGCCCAGACGTAGTGGAGGAAAAACTGTTTTTT. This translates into CASSQGPDVVEEKLFF. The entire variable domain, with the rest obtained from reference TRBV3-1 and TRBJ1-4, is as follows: DTAVSQTPKYLVTQMGNDKSIKCEQNLGHDTMYWYKQDSKKFLKIMFSYNNKELIINETVPNRFSPKSPDKAHLNLHINSLELGDSAVYFCASSQGPDVVEEKLFFGSGTQLSVL.

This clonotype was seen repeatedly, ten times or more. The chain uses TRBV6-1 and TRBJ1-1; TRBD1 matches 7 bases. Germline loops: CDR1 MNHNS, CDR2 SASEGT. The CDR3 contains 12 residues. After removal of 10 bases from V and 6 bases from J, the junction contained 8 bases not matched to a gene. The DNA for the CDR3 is TGTGCCACCAGACAGGGTTCGTCTGAAGCTTTCTTT. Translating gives CATRQGSSEAFF.

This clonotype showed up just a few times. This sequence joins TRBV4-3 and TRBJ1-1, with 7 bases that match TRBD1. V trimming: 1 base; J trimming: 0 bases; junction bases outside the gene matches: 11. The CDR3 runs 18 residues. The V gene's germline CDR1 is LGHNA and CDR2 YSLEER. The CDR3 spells CASSQATSQGRVNTEAFF. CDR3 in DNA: TGCGCCAGCAGCCAAGCCACATCACAGGGGCGAGTGAACACTGAAGCTTTCTTT.

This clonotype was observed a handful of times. Here the CDR3 DNA reads TGTGCCAGCGGCTTGAGACGCGTACTGGGTAGTCCCTACGAGCAGTACTTC. Translated: CASGLRRVLGSPYEQYF. The chain uses TRBV6-1 and TRBJ2-7; no definite D call. Trimming cost V 8 bases and J 2 bases, with 25 bases left between them. CDR3 size: 17 residues. Germline V CDR1 and CDR2: MNHNS, SASEGT.

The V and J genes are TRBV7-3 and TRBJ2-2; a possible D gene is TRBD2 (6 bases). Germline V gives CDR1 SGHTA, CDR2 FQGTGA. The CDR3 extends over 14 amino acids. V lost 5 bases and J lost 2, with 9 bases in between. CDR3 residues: CASSGGLNTGELFF. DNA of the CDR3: TGTGCCAGCAGCGGGGGACTCAACACCGGGGAGCTGTTTTTT.

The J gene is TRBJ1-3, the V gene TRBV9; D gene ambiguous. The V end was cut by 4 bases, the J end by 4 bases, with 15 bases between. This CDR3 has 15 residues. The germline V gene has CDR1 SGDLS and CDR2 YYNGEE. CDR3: CASSPLRTPGNTIYF. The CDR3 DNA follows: TGTGCCAGCAGCCCCCTGCGCACTCCGGGAAACACCATATATTTT.

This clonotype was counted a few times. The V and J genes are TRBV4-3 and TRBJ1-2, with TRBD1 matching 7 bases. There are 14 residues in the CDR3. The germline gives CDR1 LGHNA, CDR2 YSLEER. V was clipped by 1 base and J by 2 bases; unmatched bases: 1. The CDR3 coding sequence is TGCGCCAGCAGCCAAGGGACAGGAAACTATGGCTACACCTTC. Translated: CASSQGTGNYGYTF.

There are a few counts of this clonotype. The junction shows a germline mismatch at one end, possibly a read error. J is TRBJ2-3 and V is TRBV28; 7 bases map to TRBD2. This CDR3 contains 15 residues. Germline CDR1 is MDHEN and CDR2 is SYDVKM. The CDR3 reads CASSRDYGGRDTQCF. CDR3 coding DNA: TGTGCCAGCAGCCGGGACTACGGAGGACGAGATACGCAGTGTTTT.

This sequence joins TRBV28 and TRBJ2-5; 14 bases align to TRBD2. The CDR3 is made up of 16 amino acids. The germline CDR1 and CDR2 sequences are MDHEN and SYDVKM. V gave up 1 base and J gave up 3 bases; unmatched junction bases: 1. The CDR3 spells CASSLSGLAGEETQYF. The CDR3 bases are TGTGCCAGCAGTTTATCGGGACTAGCGGGGGAAGAGACCCAGTACTTC. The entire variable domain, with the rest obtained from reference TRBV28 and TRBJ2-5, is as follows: DVKVTQSSRYLVKRTGEKVFLECVQDMDHENMFWYRQDPGLGLRLIYFSYDVKMKEKGDIPEGYSVSREKKERFSLILESASTNQTSMYLCASSLSGLAGEETQYFGPGTRLLVL.

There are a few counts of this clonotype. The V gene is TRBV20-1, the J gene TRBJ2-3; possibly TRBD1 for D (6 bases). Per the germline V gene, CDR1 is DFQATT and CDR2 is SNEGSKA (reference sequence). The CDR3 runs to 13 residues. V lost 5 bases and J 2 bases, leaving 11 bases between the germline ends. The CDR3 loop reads CSAVPGATDTQYF. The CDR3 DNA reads TGCAGTGCTGTTCCAGGGGCCACAGATACGCAGTATTTT.

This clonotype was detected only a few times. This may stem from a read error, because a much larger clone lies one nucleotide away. In nucleotides, the CDR3 is TGCAGTGCTGCAGGGTCGGAGGATCGGCCCCAGCATTTT. This sequence encodes CSAAGSEDRPQHF. The rearrangement uses TRBV20-1 and TRBJ1-5; tentative D call: TRBD1 (5 bases). This CDR3 contains 13 residues. Germline V gives CDR1 DFQATT, CDR2 SNEGSKA (reference sequence). V lost 5 bases and J lost 9, with 17 bases in between.

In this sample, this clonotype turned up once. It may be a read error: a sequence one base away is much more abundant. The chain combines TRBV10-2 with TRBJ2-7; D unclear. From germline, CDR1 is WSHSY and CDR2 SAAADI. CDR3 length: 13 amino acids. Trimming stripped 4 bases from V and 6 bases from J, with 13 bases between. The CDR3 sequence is CASSGSRVIEQYF. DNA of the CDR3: TGCGCCAGCAGTGGGTCGCGAGTAATCGAGCAGTACTTC.

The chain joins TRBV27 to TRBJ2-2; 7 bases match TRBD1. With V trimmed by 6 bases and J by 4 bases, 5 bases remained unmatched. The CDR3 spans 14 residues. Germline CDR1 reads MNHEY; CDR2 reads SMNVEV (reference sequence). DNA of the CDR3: TGTGCCAGCAGCCTCGGGACAGCCACCGGGGAGCTGTTTTTT. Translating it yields CASSLGTATGELFF.

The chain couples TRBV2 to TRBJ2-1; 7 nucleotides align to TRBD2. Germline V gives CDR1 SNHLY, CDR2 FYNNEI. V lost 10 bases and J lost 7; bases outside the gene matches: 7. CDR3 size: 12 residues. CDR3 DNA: TGTGCCACCGAGGGTAGCGGGAATGAGCAGTTCTTC. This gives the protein CATEGSGNEQFF.

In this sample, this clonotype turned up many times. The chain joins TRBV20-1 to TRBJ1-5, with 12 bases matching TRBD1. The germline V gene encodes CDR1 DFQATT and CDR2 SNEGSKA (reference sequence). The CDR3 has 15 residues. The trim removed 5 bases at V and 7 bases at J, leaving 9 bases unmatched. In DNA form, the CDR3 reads TGCAGTGCTGTCGGGACAGGGGGCGCCGGACAGCCCCAGCATTTT. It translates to CSAVGTGGAGQPQHF.

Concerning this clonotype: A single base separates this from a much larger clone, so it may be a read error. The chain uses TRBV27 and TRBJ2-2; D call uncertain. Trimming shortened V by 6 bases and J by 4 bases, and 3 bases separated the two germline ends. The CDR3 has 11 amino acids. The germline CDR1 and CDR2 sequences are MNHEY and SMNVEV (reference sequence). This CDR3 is CASSGTGELFF. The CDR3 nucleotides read TGTGCCAGCAGCGGCACCGGGGAGCTGTTTTTT.

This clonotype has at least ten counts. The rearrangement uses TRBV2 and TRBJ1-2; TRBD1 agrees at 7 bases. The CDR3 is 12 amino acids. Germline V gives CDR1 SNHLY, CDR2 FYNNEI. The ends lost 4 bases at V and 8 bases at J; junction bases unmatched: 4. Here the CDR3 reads CASSVSDRGYTF. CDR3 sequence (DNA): TGTGCCAGCAGTGTTTCGGACAGGGGCTACACCTTC. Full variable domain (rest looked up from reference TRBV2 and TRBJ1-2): EPEVTQTPSHQVTQMGQEVILRCVPISNHLYFYWYRQILGQKVEFLVSFYNNEISEKSEIFDDQFSVERPDGSNFTLKIRSTKLEDSAMYFCASSVSDRGYTFGSGTRLTVV.

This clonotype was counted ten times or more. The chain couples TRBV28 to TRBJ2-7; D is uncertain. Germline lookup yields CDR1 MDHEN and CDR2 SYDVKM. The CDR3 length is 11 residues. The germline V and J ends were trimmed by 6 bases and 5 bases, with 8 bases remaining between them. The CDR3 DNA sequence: TGTGCCAGCAGACACGCCCACGAGCAGTACTTC. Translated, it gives CASRHAHEQYF.

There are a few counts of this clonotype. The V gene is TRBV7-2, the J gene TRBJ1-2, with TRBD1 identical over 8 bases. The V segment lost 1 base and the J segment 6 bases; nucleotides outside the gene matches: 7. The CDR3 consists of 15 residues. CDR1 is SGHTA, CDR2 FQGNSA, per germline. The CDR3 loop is CASSLVAGGLDGYTF. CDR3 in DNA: TGTGCCAGCAGCTTAGTGGCAGGGGGCTTAGATGGCTACACCTTC.

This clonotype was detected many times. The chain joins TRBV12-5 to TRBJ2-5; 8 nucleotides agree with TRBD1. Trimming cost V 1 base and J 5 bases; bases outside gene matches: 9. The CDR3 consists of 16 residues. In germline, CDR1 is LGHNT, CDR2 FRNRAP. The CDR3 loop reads CASGLDLKTGDETQYF. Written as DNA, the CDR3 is TGTGCTAGTGGTTTGGATCTAAAGACAGGGGACGAGACCCAGTACTTC.

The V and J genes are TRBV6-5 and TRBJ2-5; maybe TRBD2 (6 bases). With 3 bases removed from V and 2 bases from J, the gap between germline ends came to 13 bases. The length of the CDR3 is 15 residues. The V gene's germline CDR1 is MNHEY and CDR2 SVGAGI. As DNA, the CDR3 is TGTGCCAGCAGTTATAGGGCGGGACTTCAAGAGACCCAGTACTTC. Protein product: CASSYRAGLQETQYF.

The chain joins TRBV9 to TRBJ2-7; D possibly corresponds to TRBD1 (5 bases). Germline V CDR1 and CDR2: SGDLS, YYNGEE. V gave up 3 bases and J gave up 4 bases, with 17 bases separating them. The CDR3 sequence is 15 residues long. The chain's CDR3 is CASSASDNGFYEQYF. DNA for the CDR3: TGTGCCAGCAGCGCATCGGACAATGGGTTTTACGAGCAGTACTTC.

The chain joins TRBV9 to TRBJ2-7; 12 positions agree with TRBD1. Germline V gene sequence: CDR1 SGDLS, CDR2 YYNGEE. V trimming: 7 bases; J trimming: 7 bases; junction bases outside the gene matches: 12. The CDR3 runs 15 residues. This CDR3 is CASSPPGTGGGEQYF. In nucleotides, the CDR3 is TGTGCCAGCTCACCCCCCGGGACAGGGGGCGGGGAGCAGTACTTC.